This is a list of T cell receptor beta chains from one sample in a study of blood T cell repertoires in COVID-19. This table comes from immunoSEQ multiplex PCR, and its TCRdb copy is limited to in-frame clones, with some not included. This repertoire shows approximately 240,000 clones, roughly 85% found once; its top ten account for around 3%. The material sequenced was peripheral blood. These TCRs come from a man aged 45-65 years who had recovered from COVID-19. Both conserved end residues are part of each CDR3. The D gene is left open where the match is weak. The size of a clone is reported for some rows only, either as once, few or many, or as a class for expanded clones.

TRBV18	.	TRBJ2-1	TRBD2	TGTGCCAGCTCACCACAATCCAGCGGGAGCTTGAGGAATGAGCAGTTCTTC	CASSPQSSGSLRNEQFF
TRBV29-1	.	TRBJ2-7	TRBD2	TGCAGCGTTGAAGATGGGGGACTAGCGGGACTCGGAGAGCAGTACTTC	CSVEDGGLAGLGEQYF
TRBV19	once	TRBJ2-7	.	TGTGCCAGTGGGACTGGCTACGAGCAGTACTTC	CASGTGYEQYF
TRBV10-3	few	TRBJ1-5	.	TGTGCCATCAGGGACAGAGAAAATCAGCCCCAGCATTTT	CAIRDRENQPQHF
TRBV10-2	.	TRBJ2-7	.	TGCGCCAGCAGTCTTAGCGGAGTGACCTTTCGCGAGCAGTACTTC	CASSLSGVTFREQYF
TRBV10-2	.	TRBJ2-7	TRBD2	TGCGCCAGCAGTGGCACCGGGACTAGCGAGCAGTACTTC	CASSGTGTSEQYF
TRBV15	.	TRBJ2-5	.	TGTGCCACCAGCAGAGATCGAGATATACGACAGGCCCAGTACTTC	CATSRDRDIRQAQYF
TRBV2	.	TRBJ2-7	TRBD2	TGTGCCAGCAGTGAAGCGGGGACTAGCGGGAGAAGCGAGCAGTACTTC	CASSEAGTSGRSEQYF
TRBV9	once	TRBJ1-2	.	TGTGCCAGCAGCGGGGGGCAGGGAAACTATGGCTACACCTTC	CASSGGQGNYGYTF
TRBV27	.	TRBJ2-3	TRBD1	TGTGCCAGCTCCTTGCCGACAGGGAAGCTCACAGATACGCAGTATTTT	CASSLPTGKLTDTQYF
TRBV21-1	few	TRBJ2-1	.	TGTGCCACCCCCGGTCCTTCCTACAATGAGCAGTTCTTC	CATPGPSYNEQFF
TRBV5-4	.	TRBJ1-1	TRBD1	TGTGCCAGCAGCTGGGGACAGGGGAAGAACACTGAAGCTTTCTTT	CASSWGQGKNTEAFF
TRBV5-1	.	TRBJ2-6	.	TGCGCCAGCAGCTTGTACTCTGGGGCCAACGTCCTGACTTTC	CASSLYSGANVLTF
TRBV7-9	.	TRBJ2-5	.	TGTGCCAGCAGATCCCCCGGGGAGACCCAGTACTTC	CASRSPGETQYF
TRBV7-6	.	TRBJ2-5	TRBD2	TGTGCCAGCAGCAGACTAGCGGGGGAGACCCAGTACTTC	CASSRLAGETQYF
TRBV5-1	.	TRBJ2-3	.	TGCGCCAGCAGCTACCAAGCGGATACGCAGTATTTT	CASSYQADTQYF
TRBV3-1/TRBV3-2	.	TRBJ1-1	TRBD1	TGTGCCAGCAGCCAATTTGGAGGGGGCCTCGCGAAGTCTGAAGCTTTCTTT	CASSQFGGGLAKSEAFF
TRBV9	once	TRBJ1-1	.	TGTGCCAGCAGCGTAGTTGGGGCCCCGAACACTGAAGCTTTCTTT	CASSVVGAPNTEAFF
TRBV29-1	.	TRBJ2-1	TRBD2	TGCAGCGTTGCAGGGACTAGCAGTTACAATGAGCAGTTCTTC	CSVAGTSSYNEQFF
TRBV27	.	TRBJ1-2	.	TGTGCCAGCAGTTTATTAGGGGGAGAAGGTGGCTACACCTTC	CASSLLGGEGGYTF
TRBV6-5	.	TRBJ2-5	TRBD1	TGTGCCAGCCGGGACAGGGACCAAGAGACCCAGTACTTC	CASRDRDQETQYF
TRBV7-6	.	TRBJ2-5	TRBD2	TGTGCCAGCAGCTTTGGAGGGCGCGGGAGGCTGGCGGAGACCCAGTACTTC	CASSFGGRGRLAETQYF
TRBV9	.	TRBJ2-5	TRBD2	TGTGCCAGCAGCGTTTTGACTAGCGGAAAAGAGACCCAGTACTTC	CASSVLTSGKETQYF
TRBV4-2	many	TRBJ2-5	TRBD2	TGTGCCAGCAGCCAAGTATCTAGCGGGACGTCGGAGACCCAGTACTTC	CASSQVSSGTSETQYF
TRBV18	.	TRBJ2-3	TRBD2	TGTGCCAGCTCACCCTGGACTAGCACAGATACGCTCTATTTT	CASSPWTSTDTLYF
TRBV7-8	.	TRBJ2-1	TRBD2	TGTGCCAGCAGCTTAGATGGCGGGGGTCGGAGCTCCTACAATGAGCAGTTCTTC	CASSLDGGGRSSYNEQFF
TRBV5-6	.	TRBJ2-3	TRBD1	TGTGCCAGCAGCATGGGACAGGGGGCGCTTCGAGATACGCAGTATTTT	CASSMGQGALRDTQYF
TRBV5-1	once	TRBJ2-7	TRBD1	TGCGCCAGCAGCTCTAGGGACAGGGGACAAGAAGAGTACTTC	CASSSRDRGQEEYF
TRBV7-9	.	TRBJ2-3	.	TGTGCCAGCAGCCACACTAGCCCAACGAGCACAGATACGCAGTATTTT	CASSHTSPTSTDTQYF
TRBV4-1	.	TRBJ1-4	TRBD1	TGCGCCAGCAGGAGGGGGCGGAATGAAAAACTGTTTTTT	CASRRGRNEKLFF
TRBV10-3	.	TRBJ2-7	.	TGTGCCATCAGTGAGCTACAATCGGCAGGTTACGAGCAGTACTTC	CAISELQSAGYEQYF
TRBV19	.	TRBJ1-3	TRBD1	TGTGCCAGTAGTTCCCGGACAGGAGCTAGATCTGGAAACACCATATATTTT	CASSSRTGARSGNTIYF
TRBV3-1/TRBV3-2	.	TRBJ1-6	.	TGTGCCAGCAGCCAATGGCAGGGCCGGTCTAATTCACCCCTCCACTTT	CASSQWQGRSNSPLHF
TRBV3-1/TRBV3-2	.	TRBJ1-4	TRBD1	TGTGCCAGCAGCCCAGACAGGGCCCTGTTTTCAAATGAAAAACTGTTTTTT	CASSPDRALFSNEKLFF
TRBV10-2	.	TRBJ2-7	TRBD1	TGCGCCAGCAGTGAGGTGACAGGGACCTACGAGCAGTACTTC	CASSEVTGTYEQYF
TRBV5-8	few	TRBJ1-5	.	TGTGCCAGCAGCCCTCGGACCAGGGTGGGTAGCAATCAGCCCCAGCATTTT	CASSPRTRVGSNQPQHF
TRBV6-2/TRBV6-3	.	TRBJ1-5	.	TGTGCCAGCAGTTATGTCACAGTAGATCAGCCCCAGCATTTT	CASSYVTVDQPQHF
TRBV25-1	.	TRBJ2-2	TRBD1	TGTGCCAGCAGTGAAATGGGGACAGGGAACACCGGGGAGCTGTTTTTT	CASSEMGTGNTGELFF
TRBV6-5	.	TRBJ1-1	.	TGTGCCAGCAGTTACGCCGGGAACACTGAAGCTTTCTTT	CASSYAGNTEAFF
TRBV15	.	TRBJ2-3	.	TGTGCCACCAGCAGAGATGGGGGGATAGATACGCAGTATTTT	CATSRDGGIDTQYF
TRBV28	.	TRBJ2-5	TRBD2	TGTGCCAGCAGTTTTGGTACTAGCGGGGGCCAAGAGACCCAGTACTTC	CASSFGTSGGQETQYF
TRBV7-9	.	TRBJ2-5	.	TGTGCCAGCAGCCACCCCACTTTTCAAGAGACCCAGTACTTC	CASSHPTFQETQYF
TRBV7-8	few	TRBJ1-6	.	TGTGCCAGCAGCCCTAGGGAGGGTAATTCACCCCTCCACTTT	CASSPREGNSPLHF
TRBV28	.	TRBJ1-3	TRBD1	TGTGCCAGCAGTTCCCCAGGGGGCGCTGGAAACACCATATATTTT	CASSSPGGAGNTIYF
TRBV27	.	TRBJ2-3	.	TGTGCCAGCGCAATTAGGGGGACCCTATTAACAGATACGCAGTATTTT	CASAIRGTLLTDTQYF
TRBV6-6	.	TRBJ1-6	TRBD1	TGTGCCAGCATGGACAGGGAGAGTTCACCCCTCCACTTT	CASMDRESSPLHF
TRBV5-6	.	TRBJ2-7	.	TGTGCCAGCAGCATCCACAGGGATTACTACGAGCAGTACTTC	CASSIHRDYYEQYF
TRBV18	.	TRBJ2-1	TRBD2	TGTGCCAGCTCACCAGAGGCGAAAAGCGGGGTTAGGTACAATGAGCAGTTCTTC	CASSPEAKSGVRYNEQFF
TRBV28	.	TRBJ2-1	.	TGTGCCAGCAGGGAGGGCAGCTCCTACAATGAGCAGTTCTTC	CASREGSSYNEQFF
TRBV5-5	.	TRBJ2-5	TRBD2	TGTGCCAGCAGCTACGGGACTAGCGGACTTCTAGAGACCCAGTACTTC	CASSYGTSGLLETQYF
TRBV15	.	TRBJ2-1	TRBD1	TGTGCCACCAGCAGTGGTACAGGGGCAAGCCCCTACAATGAGCAGTTCTTC	CATSSGTGASPYNEQFF